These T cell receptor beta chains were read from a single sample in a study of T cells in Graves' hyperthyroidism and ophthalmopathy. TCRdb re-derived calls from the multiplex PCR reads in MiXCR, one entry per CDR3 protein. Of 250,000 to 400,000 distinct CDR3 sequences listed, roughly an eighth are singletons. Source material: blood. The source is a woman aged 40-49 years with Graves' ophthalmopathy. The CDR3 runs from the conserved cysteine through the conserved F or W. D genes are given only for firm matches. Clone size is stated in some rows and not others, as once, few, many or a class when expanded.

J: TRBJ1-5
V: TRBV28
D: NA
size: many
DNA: TGTGCCAGCAGTTTTGACAGAAACAATCAGCCCCAGCATTTT
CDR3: CASSFDRNNQPQHF

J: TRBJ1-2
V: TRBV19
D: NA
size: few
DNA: TGTGCCAGTAGTATACTTAACCGGGAGGTCCCCCGACGCAACTATGGCTACACCTTC
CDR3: CASSILNREVPRRNYGYTF

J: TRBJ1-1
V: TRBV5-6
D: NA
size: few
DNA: TGTGCCAGCAGCTTGATTCCAGGGGCCACTGAAGCTTTCTTT
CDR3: CASSLIPGATEAFF

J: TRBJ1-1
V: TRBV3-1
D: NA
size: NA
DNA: TGTGCCAGCAACCAAAGCCCGAACACTGAAGCTTTCTTT
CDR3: CASNQSPNTEAFF

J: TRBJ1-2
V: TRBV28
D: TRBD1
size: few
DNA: TGTGCCAGCAGCCCCCCCAACAGGGGCTATGGCTACACCTTC
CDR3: CASSPPNRGYGYTF

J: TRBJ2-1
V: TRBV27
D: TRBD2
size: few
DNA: TGTGCCAGCAGTGGGTTAGGACTAGCGGGAGGGCCCAGGATCCATGAGCAGTTCTTC
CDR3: CASSGLGLAGGPRIHEQFF

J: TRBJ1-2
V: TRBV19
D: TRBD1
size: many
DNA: TGTGCCAGTAGAGGGGGCCGGGAGGAGGGCTACACCTTC
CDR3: CASRGGREEGYTF

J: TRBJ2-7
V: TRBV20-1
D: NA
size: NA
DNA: TGCAGTGCTAGCGGGGAGTACGAGCAGTACTTC
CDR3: CSASGEYEQYF

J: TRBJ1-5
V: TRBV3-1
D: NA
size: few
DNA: TGTGCCAGCAGCGGACAGAGCACAGATACGCAGCATTTT
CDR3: CASSGQSTDTQHF

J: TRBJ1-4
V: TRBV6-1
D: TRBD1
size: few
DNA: TGTGCCAGCAGGAGACAGGGGGCAGAAAAACTGTTTTTT
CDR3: CASRRQGAEKLFF

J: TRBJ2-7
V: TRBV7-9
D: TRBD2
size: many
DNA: TGTGCCAGCAGCCCTAGCGGGAGTCCCCACGAGCAGTACTTC
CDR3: CASSPSGSPHEQYF

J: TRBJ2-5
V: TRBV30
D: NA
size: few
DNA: TGTGCCTGGGTACCTAGCGAGAAAGAGACCCAGTACTTC
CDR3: CAWVPSEKETQYF

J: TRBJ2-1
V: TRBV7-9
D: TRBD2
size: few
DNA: TGTGCCAGCAGCCCGGGGCTAGCGGGGCCCGGTGAGCAGTTCTTC
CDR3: CASSPGLAGPGEQFF

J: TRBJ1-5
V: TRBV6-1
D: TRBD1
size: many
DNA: TGTGCCAGCAGTGGGACAGGAAGAGTACAGCCCCAGCATTTT
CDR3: CASSGTGRVQPQHF

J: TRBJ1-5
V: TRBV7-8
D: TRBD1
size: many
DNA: TGTGCCAGCAGCTCAGGGGGGGGCAATCAGCCCCAGCATTTT
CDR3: CASSSGGGNQPQHF

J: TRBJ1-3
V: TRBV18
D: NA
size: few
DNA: TGTGCCAGCTCACCATCGGGTGGAAACACCATATATTTT
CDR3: CASSPSGGNTIYF

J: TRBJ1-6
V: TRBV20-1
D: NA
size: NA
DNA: TGCAGTGCTATAGTGTCTATCCGGGGGGCGCTGGGCAATTCACCCCTCCACTTT
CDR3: CSAIVSIRGALGNSPLHF

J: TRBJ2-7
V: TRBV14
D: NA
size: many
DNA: TGTGCCAGCAGCCAAGATACGAGGAGGTACGAGCAGTACTTC
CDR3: CASSQDTRRYEQYF

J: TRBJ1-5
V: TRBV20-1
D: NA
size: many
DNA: TGCAGTGCTAGAAGCGGGGATCAGCCCCAGCATTTT
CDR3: CSARSGDQPQHF

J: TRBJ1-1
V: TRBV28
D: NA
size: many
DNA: TGTGCCAGCAGTTTAGGGGGATCACAGGGATCGGTCACTGAAGCTTTCTTT
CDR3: CASSLGGSQGSVTEAFF

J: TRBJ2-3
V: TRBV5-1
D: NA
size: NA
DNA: TGCGCCAGCAGCTTGGGACAGTCTAGCACAGATACGCAGTATTTT
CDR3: CASSLGQSSTDTQYF

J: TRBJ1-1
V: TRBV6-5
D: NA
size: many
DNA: TGTGCCAGCAGTTACTCGGGGATAATGGGGAACACTGAAGCTTTCTTT
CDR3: CASSYSGIMGNTEAFF

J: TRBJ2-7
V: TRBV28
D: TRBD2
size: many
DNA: TGTGCCAGCAGCTCGACACGGGGGGGGGTCTACGAGCAGTACTTC
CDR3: CASSSTRGGVYEQYF

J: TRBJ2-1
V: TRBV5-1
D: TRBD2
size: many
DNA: TGCGCCAGCAGCCCGGGAGCGGGGGGCTCTGAGCAGTTCTTC
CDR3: CASSPGAGGSEQFF

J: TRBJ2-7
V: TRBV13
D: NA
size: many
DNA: TGTGCCAGCAGCATTGGACCCGGCCCTCGGCAGTACTTC
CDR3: CASSIGPGPRQYF

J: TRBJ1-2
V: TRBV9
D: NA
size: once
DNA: TGTGCCAGCAGCGTAGCTCGGGGGTCTGTTTTGTCCGGCTATGGCTACACCTTC
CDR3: CASSVARGSVLSGYGYTF

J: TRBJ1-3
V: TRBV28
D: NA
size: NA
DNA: TGTGCCAGCACGCCCCCGCTAGGAAACACCATATATTTT
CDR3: CASTPPLGNTIYF

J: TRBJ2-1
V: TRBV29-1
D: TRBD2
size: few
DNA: TGCAGCGTTGAAAGGGGAGCTAGCGGATACAATGAGCAGTTCTTC
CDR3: CSVERGASGYNEQFF

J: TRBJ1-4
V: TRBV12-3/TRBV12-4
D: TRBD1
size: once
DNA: TGTGCCAGCAGGTCGACAGGGGGCTGGGAAAAACTGTTTTTT
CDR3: CASRSTGGWEKLFF